Listed below are T cell receptor beta chains from one sample, sequenced in a study of OX40 agonist ivuxolimab in advanced cancers. Clones were read by immunoSEQ multiplex PCR, and TCRdb kept only the in-frame ones, dropping some. The table shows 99,000 or so clones, with 91% occurring only once. The sequencing here drew on CD4+ or CD8+ T cells sorted from blood, taken in a trial of the OX40 agonist ivuxolimab. Receptors were obtained from an adult with an advanced solid tumor such as melanoma, head and neck, liver or kidney cancer. Each CDR3 is given with its conserved first and last residue. D genes are given only for firm matches. Not every row has a clone size; where given, it reads once, few, many or a size class.

V	size	J	D	CDR3	DNA
TRBV19	.	TRBJ2-1	.	CASSIRWGANTVEQFF	TGTGCCAGTAGTATTCGTTGGGGCGCCAATACGGTTGAGCAGTTCTTC
TRBV5-6	.	TRBJ2-7	.	CASQRGGTLYEQYF	TGTGCCAGCCAAAGAGGCGGGACACTTTACGAGCAGTACTTC
TRBV5-6	.	TRBJ2-3	.	CASSLAGMPAAPDTQYF	TGTGCCAGCAGCTTGGCCGGGATGCCCGCCGCCCCAGATACGCAGTATTTT
TRBV18	.	TRBJ2-1	.	CASSPPRSLLGFEQFF	TGTGCCAGCTCACCACCGAGGAGCTTACTAGGCTTTGAGCAGTTCTTC
TRBV19	few	TRBJ2-2	.	CASRDQRLSATGELFF	TGTGCCAGTAGGGATCAGAGGTTGTCGGCCACCGGGGAGCTGTTTTTT
TRBV7-9	.	TRBJ2-3	TRBD2	CASSPRGLAGTDTQYF	TGTGCCAGCAGCCCTCGGGGACTAGCAGGCACAGATACGCAGTATTTT
TRBV19	.	TRBJ2-7	.	CASSLVPGNSYEQYF	TGTGCCAGTAGCCTCGTTCCCGGGAACTCCTACGAGCAGTACTTC
TRBV10-3	.	TRBJ1-4	.	CAISELKSEEKLFF	TGTGCCATCAGTGAGCTTAAGAGCGAGGAAAAACTGTTTTTT
TRBV6-5	.	TRBJ2-1	TRBD1	CASSSQGAWNEQFF	TGTGCCAGCAGTTCCCAGGGGGCTTGGAATGAGCAGTTCTTC
TRBV2	.	TRBJ1-1	.	CASSELNRIWGTEAFF	TGTGCCAGCAGTGAATTGAACAGAATATGGGGCACTGAAGCTTTCTTT
TRBV11-2	.	TRBJ2-7	.	CASSRGHVSYEQYF	TGTGCCAGCAGCCGGGGACACGTGTCCTACGAGCAGTACTTC
TRBV9	.	TRBJ2-3	TRBD2	CASSKASGSGTDTQYF	TGTGCCAGCAGCAAAGCTAGCGGGAGCGGTACAGATACGCAGTATTTT
TRBV28	.	TRBJ2-1	TRBD2	CASSFVQREWSGNEQFF	TGTGCCAGCAGTTTCGTCCAGCGGGAGTGGTCGGGGAATGAGCAGTTCTTC
TRBV4-2	.	TRBJ2-1	TRBD1	CASSQDVGQGLLSTYNEQFF	TGTGCCAGCAGCCAAGACGTGGGACAGGGGCTACTAAGCACCTACAATGAGCAGTTCTTC
TRBV7-2	.	TRBJ1-5	.	CASSFIGGQPQHF	TGTGCCAGCAGCTTTATTGGGGGTCAGCCCCAGCATTTT
TRBV5-4	.	TRBJ1-1	.	CASSPTPILNTEAFF	TGTGCCAGCAGCCCGACACCGATTCTGAACACTGAAGCTTTCTTT
TRBV11-2	.	TRBJ2-5	TRBD2	CASSLGSAGGSKTQYF	TGTGCCAGCAGCTTAGGGTCAGCGGGAGGTTCGAAGACCCAGTACTTC
TRBV7-2	.	TRBJ2-1	TRBD1	CASSLEIGQGAYNEQFF	TGTGCCAGCAGCTTAGAGATAGGACAGGGGGCGTACAATGAGCAGTTCTTC
TRBV7-3	.	TRBJ2-2	.	CASSSGKTGELFF	TGTGCCAGCAGCTCCGGGAAGACCGGGGAGCTGTTTTTT
TRBV18	.	TRBJ1-1	TRBD1	CASSPTGANTEAFF	TGTGCCAGCTCACCGACAGGGGCAAACACTGAAGCTTTCTTT
TRBV6-5	.	TRBJ2-2	TRBD1	CASSYSMTGVTGELFF	TGTGCCAGCAGTTACTCGATGACAGGGGTGACCGGGGAGCTGTTTTTT
TRBV7-6	.	TRBJ2-1	.	CASSLAGSSSYNEQFF	TGTGCCAGCAGCTTAGCTGGCAGCAGCTCCTACAATGAGCAGTTCTTC
TRBV7-2	.	TRBJ2-1	.	CASSLGSYNEQFF	TGTGCCAGCAGCTTAGGGAGCTACAATGAGCAGTTCTTC
TRBV4-3	.	TRBJ2-3	.	CASSQAQGADTQYF	TGCGCCAGCAGCCAGGCCCAGGGAGCAGATACGCAGTATTTT
TRBV11-2	few	TRBJ2-3	TRBD2	CASSLLSGKQYF	TGTGCCAGCAGCCTTCTTAGCGGGAAGCAGTATTTT
TRBV6-1	.	TRBJ2-5	.	CASSGGARETQYF	TGTGCCAGCAGTGGGGGAGCTCGAGAGACCCAGTACTTC
TRBV25-1	.	TRBJ2-2	TRBD2	CASSERGGGAGELFF	TGTGCCAGCAGTGAACGGGGGGGCGGCGCCGGGGAGCTGTTTTTT
TRBV9	once	TRBJ2-3	.	CASSAQTYTDTQYF	TGTGCCAGCAGCGCGCAAACTTACACAGATACGCAGTATTTT